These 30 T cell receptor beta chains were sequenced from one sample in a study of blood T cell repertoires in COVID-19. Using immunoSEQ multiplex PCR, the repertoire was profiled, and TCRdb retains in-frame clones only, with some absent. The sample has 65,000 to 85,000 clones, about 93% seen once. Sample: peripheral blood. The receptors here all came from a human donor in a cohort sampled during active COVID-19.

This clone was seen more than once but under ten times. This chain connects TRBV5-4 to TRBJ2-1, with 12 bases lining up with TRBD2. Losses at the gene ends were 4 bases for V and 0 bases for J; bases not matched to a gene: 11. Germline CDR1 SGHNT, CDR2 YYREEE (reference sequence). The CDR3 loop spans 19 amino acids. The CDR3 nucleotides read TGTGCCAGCAGCCCCGTTCTAGCGGGGGGGCGGAGCTCCTACAATGAGCAGTTCTTC. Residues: CASSPVLAGGRSSYNEQFF.

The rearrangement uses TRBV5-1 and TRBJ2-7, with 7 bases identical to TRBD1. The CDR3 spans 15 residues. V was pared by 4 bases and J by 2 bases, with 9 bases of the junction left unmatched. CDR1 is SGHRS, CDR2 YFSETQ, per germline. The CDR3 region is CASSASPGQTYEQYF. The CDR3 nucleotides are TGCGCCAGCAGCGCCTCACCGGGACAGACCTACGAGCAGTACTTC. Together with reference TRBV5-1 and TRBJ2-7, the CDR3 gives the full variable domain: KAGVTQTPRYLIKTRGQQVTLSCSPISGHRSVSWYQQTPGQGLQFLFEYFSETQRNKGNFPGRFSGRQFSNSRSEMNVSTLELGDSALYLCASSASPGQTYEQYFGPGTRLTVT.

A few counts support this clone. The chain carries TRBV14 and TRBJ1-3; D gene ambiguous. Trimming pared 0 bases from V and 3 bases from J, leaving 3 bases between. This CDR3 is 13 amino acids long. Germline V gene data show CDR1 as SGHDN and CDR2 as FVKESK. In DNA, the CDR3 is TGTGCCAGCAGCCAAGACTTTGGAAACACCATATATTTT. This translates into CASSQDFGNTIYF.

Here the CDR3 reads CASSAPGNRDTGELFF. The CDR3 region has the DNA TGTGCCAGCAGCGCCCCAGGGAATCGGGACACCGGGGAGCTGTTTTTT. The chain recombines TRBV13 with TRBJ2-2, with D maybe TRBD1 (5 bases). CDR3 length: 16 residues. Germline CDR1 is PRHDT and CDR2 is FYEKMQ (reference sequence). V lost 5 bases, J lost 3 bases, and 16 bases lay in between.

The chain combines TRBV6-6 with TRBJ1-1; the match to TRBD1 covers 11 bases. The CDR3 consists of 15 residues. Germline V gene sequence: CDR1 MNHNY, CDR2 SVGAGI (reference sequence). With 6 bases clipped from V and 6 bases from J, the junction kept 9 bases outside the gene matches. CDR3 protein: CASSEPGQGVAEAFF. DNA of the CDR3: TGTGCCAGCAGCGAACCGGGACAGGGGGTCGCTGAAGCTTTCTTT.

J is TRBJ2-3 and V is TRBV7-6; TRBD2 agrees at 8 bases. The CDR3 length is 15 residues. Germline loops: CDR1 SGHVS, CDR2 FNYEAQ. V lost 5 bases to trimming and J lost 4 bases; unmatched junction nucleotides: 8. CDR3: CASSGRAGAPDTQYF. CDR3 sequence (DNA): TGTGCCAGCAGCGGACGAGCGGGGGCCCCAGATACGCAGTATTTT.

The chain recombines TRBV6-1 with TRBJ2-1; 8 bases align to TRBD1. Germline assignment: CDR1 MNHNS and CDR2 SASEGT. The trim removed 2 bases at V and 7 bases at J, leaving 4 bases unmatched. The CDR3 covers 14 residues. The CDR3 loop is CASSEPDRGNEQFF. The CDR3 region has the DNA TGTGCCAGCAGTGAACCCGACAGGGGAAATGAGCAGTTCTTC.

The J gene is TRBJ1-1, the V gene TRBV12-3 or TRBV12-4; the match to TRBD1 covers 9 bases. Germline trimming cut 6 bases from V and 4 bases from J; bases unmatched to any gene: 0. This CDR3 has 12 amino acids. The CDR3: CASRTGGTEAFF. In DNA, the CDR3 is TGTGCCAGCAGGACAGGGGGCACTGAAGCTTTCTTT.

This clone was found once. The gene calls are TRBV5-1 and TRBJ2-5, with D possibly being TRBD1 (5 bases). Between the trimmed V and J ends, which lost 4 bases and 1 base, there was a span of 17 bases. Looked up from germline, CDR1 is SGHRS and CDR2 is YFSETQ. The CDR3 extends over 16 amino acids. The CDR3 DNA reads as TGCGCCAGCAGCGGAACCGCAGGGTCCCGCCAAGAGACCCAGTACTTC. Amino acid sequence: CASSGTAGSRQETQYF. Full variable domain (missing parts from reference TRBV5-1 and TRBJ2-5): KAGVTQTPRYLIKTRGQQVTLSCSPISGHRSVSWYQQTPGQGLQFLFEYFSETQRNKGNFPGRFSGRQFSNSRSEMNVSTLELGDSALYLCASSGTAGSRQETQYFGPGTRLLVL.

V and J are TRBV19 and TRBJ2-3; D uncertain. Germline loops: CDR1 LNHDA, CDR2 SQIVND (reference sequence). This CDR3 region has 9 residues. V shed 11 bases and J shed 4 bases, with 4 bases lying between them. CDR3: CASADTQYF. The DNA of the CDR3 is TGTGCCTCCGCAGATACGCAGTATTTT.

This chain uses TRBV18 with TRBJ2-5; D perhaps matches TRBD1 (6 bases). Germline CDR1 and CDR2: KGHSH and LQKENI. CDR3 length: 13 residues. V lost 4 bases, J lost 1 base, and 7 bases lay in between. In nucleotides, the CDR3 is TGTGCCAGCTCACGGGACATCCAAGAGACCCAGTACTTC. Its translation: CASSRDIQETQYF.

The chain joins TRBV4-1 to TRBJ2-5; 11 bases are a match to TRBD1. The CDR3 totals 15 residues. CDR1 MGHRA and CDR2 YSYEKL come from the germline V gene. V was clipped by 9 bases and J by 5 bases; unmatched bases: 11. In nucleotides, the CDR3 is TGCGCCAGTTCTATGGGGACAGGGGGGTACGAGACCCAGTACTTC. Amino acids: CASSMGTGGYETQYF.

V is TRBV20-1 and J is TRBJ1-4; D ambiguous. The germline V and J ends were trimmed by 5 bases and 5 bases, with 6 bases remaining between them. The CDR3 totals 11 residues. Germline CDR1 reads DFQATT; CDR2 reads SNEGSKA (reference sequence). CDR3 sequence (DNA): TGCAGTGCTCTCGAGAATGAAAAACTGTTTTTT. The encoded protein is CSALENEKLFF.

In DNA, the CDR3 is TGTGCCAGCAGCTTGCTGTCAGCTGGAAACACCATATATTTT. Translating it yields CASSLLSAGNTIYF. The V gene is TRBV5-6, the J gene TRBJ1-3; the D is unclear. Between the trimmed V and J ends, which lost 1 base and 2 bases, there was a span of 7 bases. This CDR3 comprises 14 residues. From germline, CDR1 is SGHDT and CDR2 YYEEEE.

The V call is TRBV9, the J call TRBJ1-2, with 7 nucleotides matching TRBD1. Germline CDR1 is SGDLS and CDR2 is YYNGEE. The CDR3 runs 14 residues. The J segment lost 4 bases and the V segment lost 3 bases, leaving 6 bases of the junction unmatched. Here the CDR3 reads CASSAEQGFYGYTF. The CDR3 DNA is TGTGCCAGCAGCGCAGAACAGGGGTTCTATGGCTACACCTTC.

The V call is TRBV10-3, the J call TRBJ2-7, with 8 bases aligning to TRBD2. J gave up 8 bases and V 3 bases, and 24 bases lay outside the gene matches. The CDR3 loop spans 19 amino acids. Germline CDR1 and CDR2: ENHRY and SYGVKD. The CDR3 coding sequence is TGTGCCATCAGTGACCTGAAGGCGGGGGGCCCGGTCGCAGCGGCGCAGCAGTACTTC. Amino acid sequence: CAISDLKAGGPVAAAQQYF.

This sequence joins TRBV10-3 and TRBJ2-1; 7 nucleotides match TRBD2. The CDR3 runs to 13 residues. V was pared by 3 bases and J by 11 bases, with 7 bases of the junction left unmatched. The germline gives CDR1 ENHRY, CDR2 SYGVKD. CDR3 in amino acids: CAISDTGGLQQFF. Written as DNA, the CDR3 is TGTGCCATCAGTGACACGGGGGGACTTCAGCAGTTCTTC.

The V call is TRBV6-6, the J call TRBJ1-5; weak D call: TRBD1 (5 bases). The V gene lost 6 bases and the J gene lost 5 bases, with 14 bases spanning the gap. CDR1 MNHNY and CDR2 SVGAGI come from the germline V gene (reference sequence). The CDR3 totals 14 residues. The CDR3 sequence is CASSQLGGHQPQHF. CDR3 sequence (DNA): TGTGCCAGCAGCCAACTGGGGGGACATCAGCCCCAGCATTTT.

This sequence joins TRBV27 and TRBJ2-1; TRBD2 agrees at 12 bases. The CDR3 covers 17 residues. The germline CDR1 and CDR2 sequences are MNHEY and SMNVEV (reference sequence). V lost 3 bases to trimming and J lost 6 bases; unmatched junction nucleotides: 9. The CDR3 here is CASSFASGGADGNEQFF. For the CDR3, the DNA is TGTGCCAGCAGTTTTGCTAGCGGGGGGGCTGATGGCAATGAGCAGTTCTTC.

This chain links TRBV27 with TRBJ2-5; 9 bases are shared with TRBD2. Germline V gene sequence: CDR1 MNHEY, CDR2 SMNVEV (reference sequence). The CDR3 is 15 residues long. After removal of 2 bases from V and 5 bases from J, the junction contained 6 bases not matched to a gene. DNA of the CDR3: TGTGCCAGCAGTTTACAGCGGCGGGGGGGGGAGACCCAGTACTTC. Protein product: CASSLQRRGGETQYF.

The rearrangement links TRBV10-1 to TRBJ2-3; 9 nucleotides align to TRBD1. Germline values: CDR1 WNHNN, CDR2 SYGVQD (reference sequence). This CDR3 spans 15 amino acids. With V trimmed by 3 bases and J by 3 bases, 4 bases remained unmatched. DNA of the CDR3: TGCGCCAGCAGTGACTTGGGACAGGGAACAGATACGCAGTATTTT. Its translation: CASSDLGQGTDTQYF.

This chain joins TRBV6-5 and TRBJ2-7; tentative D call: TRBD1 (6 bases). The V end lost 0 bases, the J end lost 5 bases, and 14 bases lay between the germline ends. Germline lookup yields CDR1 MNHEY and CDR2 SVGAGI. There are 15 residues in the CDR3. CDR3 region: CASSYSTGYSDEQYF. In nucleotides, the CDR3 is TGTGCCAGCAGTTACTCTACAGGGTACTCGGACGAGCAGTACTTC.

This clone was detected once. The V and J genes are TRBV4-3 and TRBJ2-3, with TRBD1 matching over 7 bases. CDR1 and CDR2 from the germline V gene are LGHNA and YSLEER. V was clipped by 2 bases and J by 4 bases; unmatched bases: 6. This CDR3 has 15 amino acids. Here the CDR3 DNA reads TGCGCCAGCAGCCAACGAACAACAGGGGCAGATACGCAGTATTTT. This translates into CASSQRTTGADTQYF.

This CDR3 is CASRSGGLYEQYF. The CDR3 DNA is TGTGCCAGCCGAAGCGGGGGGCTCTACGAGCAGTACTTC. The chain joins TRBV27 to TRBJ2-7; 9 nucleotides agree with TRBD2. With V trimmed by 8 bases and J by 3 bases, 5 bases remained unmatched. The CDR3 extends over 13 amino acids. CDR1 is MNHEY and CDR2 is SMNVEV in the germline V gene (reference sequence).

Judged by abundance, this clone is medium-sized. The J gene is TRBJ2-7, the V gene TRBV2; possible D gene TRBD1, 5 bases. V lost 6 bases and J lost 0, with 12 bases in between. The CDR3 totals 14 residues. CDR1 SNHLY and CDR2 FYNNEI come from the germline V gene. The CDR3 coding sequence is TGTGCCAGCAGGATGGACACCTTCTCCTACGAGCAGTACTTC. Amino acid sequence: CASRMDTFSYEQYF.

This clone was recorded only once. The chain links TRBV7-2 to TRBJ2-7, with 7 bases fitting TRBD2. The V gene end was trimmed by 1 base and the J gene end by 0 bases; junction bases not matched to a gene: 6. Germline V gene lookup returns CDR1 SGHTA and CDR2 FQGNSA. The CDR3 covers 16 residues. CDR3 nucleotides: TGTGCCAGCAGCTTAGAGCGAGCGGGGAGCTCCTACGAGCAGTACTTC. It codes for CASSLERAGSSYEQYF.

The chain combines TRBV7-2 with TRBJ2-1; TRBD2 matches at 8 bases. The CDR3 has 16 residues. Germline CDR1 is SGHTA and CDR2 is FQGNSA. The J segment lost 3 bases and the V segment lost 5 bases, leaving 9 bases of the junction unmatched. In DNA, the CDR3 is TGTGCCAGCAGCCGGGTCGCGGGGGGTATCTACAATGAGCAGTTCTTC. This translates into CASSRVAGGIYNEQFF.

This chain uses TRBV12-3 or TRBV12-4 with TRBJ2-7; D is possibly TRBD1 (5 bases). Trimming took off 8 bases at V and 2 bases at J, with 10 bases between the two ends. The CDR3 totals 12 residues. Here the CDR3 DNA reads TGTGCCAGCGGGCTAGGGGCCTACGAGCAGTACTTC. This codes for CASGLGAYEQYF.

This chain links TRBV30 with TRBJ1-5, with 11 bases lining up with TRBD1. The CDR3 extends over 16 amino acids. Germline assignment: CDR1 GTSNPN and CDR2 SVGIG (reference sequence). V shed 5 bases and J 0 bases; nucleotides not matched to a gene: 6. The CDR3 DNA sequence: TGTGCCTGGGGGGACAGGGGGAGTTATAGCAATCAGCCCCAGCATTTT. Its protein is CAWGDRGSYSNQPQHF.

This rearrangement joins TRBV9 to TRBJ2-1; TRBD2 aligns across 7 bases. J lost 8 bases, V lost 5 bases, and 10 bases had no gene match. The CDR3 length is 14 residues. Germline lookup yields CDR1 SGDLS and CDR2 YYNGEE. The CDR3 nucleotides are TGTGCCAGCAGTGGGGGGGACGGGTTCTATGAGCAGTTCTTC. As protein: CASSGGDGFYEQFF. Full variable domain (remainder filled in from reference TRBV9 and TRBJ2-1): DSGVTQTPKHLITATGQRVTLRCSPRSGDLSVYWYQQSLDQGLQFLIQYYNGEERAKGNILERFSAQQFPDLHSELNLSSLELGDSALYFCASSGGDGFYEQFFGPGTRLTVL.